Following are 23 T cell receptor beta chains from one sample sequenced in a study of T cells after posttransplantation cyclophosphamide. Repertoires were generated with immunoSEQ multiplex PCR, while TCRdb's copy carries only in-frame clones and drops some. The sample gives around 66,000 clones, 93% of which show up once; 2.5% to 3% is in the top ten. Sequences were obtained from PBMCs. The source of these receptors is a woman in her twenties or thirties in good health and a related stem cell transplant donor.

The rearrangement links TRBV30 to TRBJ1-6; D is undetermined. V lost 3 bases to trimming and J lost 8 bases, with 11 bases between them. This CDR3 region has 13 residues. Germline V gene sequence: CDR1 GTSNPN, CDR2 SVGIG (reference sequence). CDR3 in amino acids: CAWSEDRDSPLHF. In DNA, the CDR3 is TGTGCCTGGAGCGAGGACCGAGATTCACCCCTCCACTTT.

The V call is TRBV7-2, the J call TRBJ2-3, with a tentative D call TRBD2 (5 bases). The CDR3 runs 15 residues. Trimming left V 1 base short and J 5 bases short, with 13 bases between. Germline V gene data show CDR1 as SGHTA and CDR2 as FQGNSA. The CDR3 is CASSLDRLARDTQYF. The CDR3 DNA reads as TGTGCCAGCAGCTTAGATCGCCTAGCAAGAGATACGCAGTATTTT.

The genes are TRBV6-4 and TRBJ2-1, with D maybe TRBD2 (5 bases). The germline V and J ends were trimmed by 10 bases and 6 bases, with 19 bases remaining between them. The CDR3 totals 14 residues. Germline CDR1 is MRHNA and CDR2 is SNTAGT. The CDR3 DNA is TGTGCCAACAGCGGATCGCCAGGAGGCAATGAGCAGTTCTTC. Translated, it gives CANSGSPGGNEQFF.

This clone was picked up a small number of times. The chain links TRBV6-1 to TRBJ2-7; D not certain. The germline gives CDR1 MNHNS, CDR2 SASEGT. V was pared by 2 bases and J by 7 bases, with 12 bases between. CDR3 length: 13 residues. The CDR3 sequence is CASSELTDWEQYF. For the CDR3, the DNA is TGTGCCAGCAGTGAACTTACGGATTGGGAGCAGTACTTC.

A single count supports this clone. The chain links TRBV7-6 to TRBJ1-4; tentatively, D is TRBD1 (6 bases). Germline values: CDR1 SGHVS, CDR2 FNYEAQ. Trimming took off 5 bases at V and 4 bases at J, with 11 bases between the two ends. CDR3 length: 14 amino acids. CDR3 DNA sequence: TGTGCCAGCAGCCATGGGGGCAGTAATGAAAAACTGTTTTTT. Translated: CASSHGGSNEKLFF.

This chain links TRBV6-1 with TRBJ1-2; maybe TRBD1 (5 bases). Germline V CDR1 and CDR2: MNHNS, SASEGT. This CDR3 is built from 14 residues. The germline V and J ends were trimmed by 0 bases and 4 bases, with 9 bases remaining between them. The DNA for the CDR3 is TGTGCCAGCAGTGAAGCTACAGGAGGCTATGGCTACACCTTC. This gives the protein CASSEATGGYGYTF.

The chain joins TRBV30 to TRBJ1-1; D unresolved. The CDR3 is made up of 12 amino acids. The germline V gene encodes CDR1 GTSNPN and CDR2 SVGIG (reference sequence). V lost 3 bases to trimming and J lost 7 bases, with 12 bases between them. DNA for the CDR3: TGTGCCTGGAGCCAAGAGAATGATGAAGCTTTCTTT. It encodes CAWSQENDEAFF.

The V call is TRBV6-5, the J call TRBJ1-1; D not certain. This CDR3 spans 11 amino acids. The V end was cut by 4 bases, the J end by 3 bases, with 3 bases between. Germline assignment: CDR1 MNHEY and CDR2 SVGAGI. CDR3 protein: CASSSHTEAFF. The CDR3 bases are TGTGCCAGCAGTTCACACACTGAAGCTTTCTTT.

This clone is termed medium-sized. The chain links TRBV6-1 to TRBJ2-5; 9 bases are a match to TRBD2. The junction had 0 bases not matched to a gene; V was cut back by 0 bases and J by 1 base. CDR1 is MNHNS and CDR2 is SASEGT in the germline V gene. The CDR3 totals 15 residues. In DNA form, the CDR3 reads TGTGCCAGCAGTGAAGCTAGCGGGGGCCAAGAGACCCAGTACTTC. Translating gives CASSEASGGQETQYF.

The CDR3 loop is CASSYDHRDRYTDTQYF. CDR3 coding DNA: TGCGCCAGCAGCTACGACCACCGGGACAGGTACACAGATACGCAGTATTTT. The chain is built from TRBV5-1 and TRBJ2-3; 8 nucleotides match TRBD1. Germline V gene lookup returns CDR1 SGHRS and CDR2 YFSETQ. J lost 2 bases, V lost 3 bases, and 11 bases had no gene match. The CDR3 contains 17 residues. Full variable domain (remainder filled in from reference TRBV5-1 and TRBJ2-3): KAGVTQTPRYLIKTRGQQVTLSCSPISGHRSVSWYQQTPGQGLQFLFEYFSETQRNKGNFPGRFSGRQFSNSRSEMNVSTLELGDSALYLCASSYDHRDRYTDTQYFGPGTRLTVL.

The chain combines TRBV6-9 with TRBJ2-2, with a possible D match to TRBD2 (5 bases). This CDR3 is 16 amino acids long. CDR1 is MNHGY, CDR2 SVAAGI, per germline. Trimming left V 5 bases short and J 6 bases short, with 19 bases between. The CDR3: CASSPSEGRKSGELFF. Written as DNA, the CDR3 is TGTGCCAGCAGTCCATCCGAGGGTCGGAAATCCGGGGAGCTGTTTTTT.

V gene TRBV5-4 combines with J gene TRBJ2-1; a possible D gene is TRBD2 (5 bases). Trimming stripped 4 bases from V and 5 bases from J, with 13 bases between. The CDR3 runs to 14 residues. Germline loops: CDR1 SGHNT, CDR2 YYREEE (reference sequence). The CDR3 region has the DNA TGTGCCAGCAGCGATTGGACTCACCACAATGAGCAGTTCTTC. Translated: CASSDWTHHNEQFF. Drawing the rest from reference TRBV5-4 and TRBJ2-1, the complete variable domain is ETGVTQSPTHLIKTRGQQVTLRCSSQSGHNTVSWYQQALGQGPQFIFQYYREEENGRGNFPPRFSGLQFPNYSSELNVNALELDDSALYLCASSDWTHHNEQFFGPGTRLTVL.

The rearrangement uses TRBV11-3 and TRBJ2-7; 7 positions agree with TRBD1. Germline assignment: CDR1 SGHNT and CDR2 YENEEA. J gave up 4 bases and V 5 bases, and 5 bases lay outside the gene matches. The CDR3 totals 13 residues. DNA for the CDR3: TGTGCCAGCAGCCGGGACAGAGAATACGAGCAGTACTTC. It specifies CASSRDREYEQYF.

The V and J genes are TRBV19 and TRBJ1-2, with D maybe TRBD1 (6 bases). The CDR3 covers 17 residues. Looked up from germline, CDR1 is LNHDA and CDR2 is SQIVND (reference sequence). V dropped 7 bases and J dropped 5 bases, with 26 bases sitting between them. CDR3 loop: CASIRTGHYYGGYGYTF. The CDR3 DNA reads TGTGCCAGTATCCGAACGGGACACTACTATGGGGGGTATGGCTACACCTTC.

This chain links TRBV6-5 with TRBJ1-1, with a possible D match to TRBD1 (6 bases). Germline CDR1 and CDR2: MNHEY and SVGAGI. Between the trimmed V and J ends, which lost 0 bases and 10 bases, there was a span of 12 bases. The CDR3 has 13 amino acids. CDR3 bases: TGTGCCAGCAGTTACTCGCCAGGGGTTCGAGCTTTCTTT. Encoded protein: CASSYSPGVRAFF.

The chain is built from TRBV6-1 and TRBJ2-7; D is unclear. The germline CDR1 and CDR2 sequences are MNHNS and SASEGT. This CDR3 is built from 15 residues. The germline V and J ends were trimmed by 4 bases and 3 bases, with 16 bases remaining between them. The CDR3 sequence is CASSVYLGNFYEQYF. CDR3 bases: TGTGCCAGCAGTGTCTATTTGGGAAACTTCTACGAGCAGTACTTC.

The chain combines TRBV7-3 with TRBJ2-1; no firm D call. Deletions cut 4 bases from V and 0 bases from J, with 10 bases between. The germline V gene encodes CDR1 SGHTA and CDR2 FQGTGA. The CDR3 spans 15 residues. Written as DNA, the CDR3 is TGTGCCAGCAGCTCGTTATCGAGCTCCTACAATGAGCAGTTCTTC. Encoded protein: CASSSLSSSYNEQFF.

The rearrangement joins TRBV6-1 to TRBJ1-5; TRBD1 might be the D (5 bases). Germline loops: CDR1 MNHNS, CDR2 SASEGT. The CDR3 length is 15 residues. V dropped 8 bases and J dropped 2 bases, with 16 bases sitting between them. The CDR3 region has the DNA TGTGCCAGCGGGAAATCAGGGTTCGGCAATCAGCCCCAGCATTTT. Amino acid sequence: CASGKSGFGNQPQHF.

This chain's CDR3 is CASSTNNGMGNEKLFF. CDR3 DNA sequence: TGTGCCAGCTCAACCAATAATGGAATGGGTAATGAAAAACTGTTTTTT. The chain carries TRBV18 and TRBJ1-4; no clear D gene. Trimming stripped 5 bases from V and 4 bases from J, with 17 bases between. The length of the CDR3 is 16 residues. Looked up from germline, CDR1 is KGHSH and CDR2 is LQKENI.

The chain employs TRBV30 and TRBJ2-7; no clear D gene. V was cut by 2 bases and J by 2 bases, with 10 bases left in between. Germline-derived CDR1 and CDR2 are GTSNPN and SVGIG (reference sequence). The length of the CDR3 is 13 residues. The CDR3 protein is CAWSRGDAYEQYF. The CDR3 region has the DNA TGTGCCTGGAGTCGAGGAGATGCCTACGAGCAGTACTTC.

The chain is built from TRBV18 and TRBJ1-1; no reliable D call. Between the trimmed V and J ends, which lost 0 bases and 1 base, there was a span of 9 bases. Germline loops: CDR1 KGHSH, CDR2 LQKENI. The CDR3 contains 15 residues. The CDR3: CASSPPLAQNTEAFF. CDR3 nucleotides: TGTGCCAGCTCACCACCATTAGCCCAGAACACTGAAGCTTTCTTT.

This rearrangement joins TRBV28 to TRBJ1-1, with a possible D match to TRBD1 (6 bases). The CDR3 consists of 15 residues. From germline, CDR1 is MDHEN and CDR2 SYDVKM. V lost 6 bases and J lost 3, with 17 bases in between. CDR3 sequence reads: CASSDPGGADTEAFF. The CDR3 DNA reads TGTGCCAGCAGCGATCCCGGGGGCGCGGACACTGAAGCTTTCTTT.

V is TRBV28 and J is TRBJ2-7; D possibly uses TRBD1 or TRBD2 (5 bases each). Germline CDR1 and CDR2: MDHEN and SYDVKM. V was shortened by 5 bases and J by 4 bases, with 12 bases between the two germline ends. This CDR3 has 13 amino acids. CDR3 sequence: CASSPGRKYEQYF. Written as DNA, the CDR3 is TGTGCCAGCAGTCCGGGACGGAAATACGAGCAGTACTTC.